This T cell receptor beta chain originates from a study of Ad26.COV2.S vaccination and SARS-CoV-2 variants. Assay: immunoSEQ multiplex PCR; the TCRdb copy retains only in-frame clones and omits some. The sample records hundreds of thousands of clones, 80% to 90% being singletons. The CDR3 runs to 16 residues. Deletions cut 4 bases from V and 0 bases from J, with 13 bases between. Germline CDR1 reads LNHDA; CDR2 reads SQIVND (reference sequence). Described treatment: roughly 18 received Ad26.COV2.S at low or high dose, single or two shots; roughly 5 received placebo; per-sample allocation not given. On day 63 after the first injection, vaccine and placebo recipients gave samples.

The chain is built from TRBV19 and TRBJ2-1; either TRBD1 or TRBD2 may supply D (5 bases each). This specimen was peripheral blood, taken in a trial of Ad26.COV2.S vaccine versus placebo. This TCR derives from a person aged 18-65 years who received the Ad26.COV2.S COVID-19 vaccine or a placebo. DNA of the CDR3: TGTGCCAGTAGTACGGGACCCTCGAGCTCCTACAATGAGCAGTTCTTC. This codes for CASSTGPSSSYNEQFF.